This T cell receptor (beta chain) originates from a study of CXCR3-negative and CXCR3-positive naive CD8 T cells (dated by TCRdb to about 2019). About the investigation overall: In total, about 135 million TRB reads were obtained, corresponding to roughly 1.5 +/- 0.3 million reads per library. Diversity and physicochemical repertoire analyses were performed on around 10 donors pooled from two independent experiments. For the TRBV-TRBJ cluster analysis, the naive subsets came from roughly 5 donors, while the memory cells came from 3 donors.

The paper's findings and limits, for the study overall: CXCR3 expression partially decreased after cryopreservation, so most assays used freshly isolated PBMCs. Comparably high repertoire diversity was found in both naive subsets, whereas much lower repertoire diversity was found in memory CD8+ T cells. Within the same donor, TRBV-TRBJ usage looked similar between naive CXCR3-negative and CXCR3-positive cells, but memory cells had distinct patterns. Because surface CD5, which has been linked to self-reactivity in mice, was comparable between naive subsets, TCR interaction strength was also inferred from TRB CDR3 physicochemical properties. Compared with CXCR3-negative naive cells, CXCR3-positive naive cells had TRB CDR3s with higher hydrophobicity (lower Kidera factor 4), lower energy, and higher strength and volume indices.

In regard to this clonotype: The antigen it binds to is not known.

For every CD8+ T cell subset, about 300,000 cells were flow-sorted straight into RLT lysis buffer, and each subset was sorted in triplicate. To exclude memory contaminants, naive CD8+ T cells were stringently defined as CD45RO-CCR7+CD27+CD95-. Using standard density gradient centrifugation, peripheral blood mononuclear cells were isolated from buffy coats. Naive CXCR3-negative and CXCR3-positive CD8+ T cells were flow-sorted using a FACSAria III. Total RNA was extracted from sorted cells using an RNeasy Mini Kit. Sequencing was performed on a NextSeq 550. The Human TCR Profiling Kit (MiLaboratory) was used to prepare UMI-labeled 5' RACE TRB cDNA libraries. cDNA synthesis used the entire amount of extracted RNA, and PCR amplification then used the entire amount of cDNA produced. Libraries were prepared in parallel with an identical number of PCR cycles. In the original analysis: With a minimum of two reads required per UMI, MIGEC and MiXCR pulled out about 50,000 +/- 10,000 unique UMI-labeled TRB cDNA molecules from each library. On average, approximately 40,000 +/- 10,000 functional in-frame TRB CDR3 nucleotide clonotypes lacking stop codons were found per library. After downsampling to 5000 UMI-labeled TRB molecules per sample, diversity metrics such as normalized Shannon-Wiener and Chao1 were calculated in VDJtools. Clonotype-size-weighted physicochemical properties of the central five CDR3 residues (interaction energy, strength, volume and Kidera factor 4) were computed in VDJtools. Following TCRdb reprocessing, every CDR3 protein sequence forms one entry, and DNA is not provided. These V and J calls originate from TCRdb's pipeline instead of the authors' own analysis. The sample's table covers 100,000 to 150,000 distinct CDR3 sequences. The leading ten clones occupy nearly 0.5% of the sample.

The specimen was naive CXCR3- CD8+ T cells from blood. What this sample's cell subset or site label stands for: CD45RO-CCR7+CD27+CD95- naive CD8+ T cells lacking CXCR3 (TNR3-). The TCR comes from a human donor in good health. Some clones in this sample may be carry-over from other donors' samples.

CDR3 sequence: CASSQSWRGVNTGELFF. The chain uses TRBV23-1 and TRBJ2-2; TCRdb designates TRBD2, a call that cannot be tested without DNA. TRBV23-1 is an ORF, and what it does is uncertain. Reading from cysteine to phenylalanine, the CDR3 counts 17 amino acids. The nucleotide record is missing.